This T cell receptor beta chain was identified in a study of beta chain features in type 1 diabetes. Study details: All of the samples together had 107,917,701 sorted cells examined.

CD45RO/CCR7/CD25/CD127/CD95/CD27 sorting isolated CD4+ naive, central memory, regulatory and stem cell-like memory cells. Whole-study results and caveats: Researchers report that Type 1 diabetes patients had moderately but significantly shorter TCRB CDR3s across all four CD4+ subsets. Small HLA sub-analyses could not settle whether HLA shapes TCRB rearrangement.

This clone appeared a few times. No antigen is known for it. Germline V CDR1 and CDR2: MDHEN, SYDVKM. The CDR3 sequence is 12 residues long. V lost 6 bases and J 3 bases, leaving 9 bases between the germline ends. Expressed TCRB transcripts were sequenced because the entire RNA isolate underwent reverse transcription. The data were produced by immunoSEQ multiplex PCR, yet TCRdb's version contains in-frame clones alone and is incomplete. The profile shows under 300,000 clones, around 22% of them singletons. The material sequenced was naive CD4+ T cells from blood. The TCR was taken from a woman in her thirties with type 1 diabetes. The chain uses TRBV28 and TRBJ2-7; D may be TRBD1 (5 bases). The CDR3 reads CASSLTVYEQYF. As DNA, the CDR3 is TGTGCCAGCAGCCTGACAGTCTACGAGCAGTACTTC. The variable domain in full, completed from reference TRBV28 and TRBJ2-7, reads DVKVTQSSRYLVKRTGEKVFLECVQDMDHENMFWYRQDPGLGLRLIYFSYDVKMKEKGDIPEGYSVSREKKERFSLILESASTNQTSMYLCASSLTVYEQYFGPGTRLTVT.